This paragraph reports one T cell receptor (beta chain). Its antigen is undetermined. These data come from a study of cytomegalovirus exposure and HLA in healthy donors. The CDR3 runs to 15 residues. Trimming removed 8 bases at V and 2 bases at J, with 18 bases between. Germline values: CDR1 MNHEY, CDR2 SVGAGI. PCR used 60 Vbeta primers and 13 Jbeta primers. Generated by immunoSEQ multiplex PCR, the TCRdb table keeps only in-frame clones and is missing some. The sample consists of about 150,000 clones, around four fifths of them appearing once. Study-wide results and limits: Roughly uniform sequencing depth across donors was assumed, possibly incorrectly. Several top significant clusters appeared, in a later analysis, to be linked to common viral pathogens. About 180 TCR beta chains were listed as cytomegalovirus-associated. CMV antigen specificity was confirmed in vitro for a few CMV-associated chains.

The J gene is TRBJ1-1, the V gene TRBV6-5; weak D call: TRBD1 (6 bases). The receptor's source is a boy between 2 and 10 years old in good health and CMV-seronegative. Source material: PBMCs. The DNA of the CDR3 is TGTGCCAGCGGCGATACGAAGACAGGAAACACTGAAGCTTTCTTT. Amino acid sequence: CASGDTKTGNTEAFF.